These T cell receptor beta chains were read from a single sample in a study of blood T cell repertoires in COVID-19. Here immunoSEQ multiplex PCR was the method, and the copy in TCRdb shows in-frame clones only, minus some. The table lists 200,000 to 250,000 clones, roughly 88% of them singletons, with around 1.5% in the top ten. Input material: peripheral blood. The source is a woman aged 40 to 49 who had recovered from COVID-19. The CDR3 runs from the conserved cysteine through the conserved F or W.

V gene,J gene,CDR3 protein
TRBV3-1/TRBV3-2,TRBJ2-1,CASSQVQAYNEQFF
TRBV28,TRBJ1-1,CAINSQPSNTEAFF
TRBV6-5,TRBJ1-5,CASSPGGGVQPQHF
TRBV15,TRBJ1-1,CATSREQSTEAFF
TRBV6-6,TRBJ2-2,CASSRAGVAGELFF
TRBV16,TRBJ1-2,CASSQTSGSYGYTF
TRBV29-1,TRBJ1-1,CSVTGGEAFF
TRBV6-5,TRBJ1-4,CASLQGVEEKLFF
TRBV18,TRBJ1-1,CASSPTGGAGTNTEAFF
TRBV11-2,TRBJ2-1,CASSLATGGYNEQFF
TRBV4-1,TRBJ2-3,CASSQDIAGPSTDTQYF
TRBV5-6,TRBJ2-7,CASSLWGRGNYEQYF
TRBV5-6,TRBJ2-3,CASSLALLASTDTQYF
TRBV12-3/TRBV12-4,TRBJ2-1,CASSLFRGRQFF
TRBV6-2/TRBV6-3,TRBJ2-1,CASSQHYRAKQSEQFF
TRBV11-2,TRBJ1-2,CASTLMTGANYGYTF
TRBV12-3/TRBV12-4,TRBJ1-1,CASNPPGDTEAFF
TRBV10-3,TRBJ2-3,CAISPTSGGMTDTQYF
TRBV24-1,TRBJ2-7,CATSDSSDSGQGEQYF
TRBV11-3,TRBJ2-5,CASSLGPEKKETQYF
TRBV7-9,TRBJ1-4,CASSPRQTGENEKLFF
TRBV19,TRBJ1-2,CASWTAPGDYGYTF
TRBV14,TRBJ2-3,CASSQLRSTDTQYF
TRBV19,TRBJ1-1,CASSRNRDSEAFF
TRBV28,TRBJ1-5,CASSSNRGQPQHF
TRBV30,TRBJ1-5,CAWRDKGAGQPQHF
TRBV7-2,TRBJ1-3,CASSTTGGGNTIYF
TRBV30,TRBJ2-5,CAWGLRGQETQYF
TRBV13,TRBJ1-2,CASSLGGGVGYGYTF
TRBV5-1,TRBJ1-1,CASSPFEGASTEAFF
TRBV5-1,TRBJ1-2,CASRYGVDDGYTF
TRBV10-2,TRBJ2-7,CATTDTGSEQYF
TRBV18,TRBJ1-1,CASSPYGVKDTEAFF
TRBV5-1,TRBJ1-2,CASSPGQDYGYTF
TRBV5-1,TRBJ1-3,CASSAGTLSGNTIYF
TRBV7-2,TRBJ1-4,CASSLGARRRGTNEKLFF
TRBV6-2/TRBV6-3,TRBJ1-1,CASSYPRDRVLDTEAFF
TRBV5-1,TRBJ1-1,CASSYTLNTEAFF
TRBV9,TRBJ2-2,CASSAEEDPNTGELFF
TRBV7-2,TRBJ2-7,CASSLPAGYEQYF
TRBV11-2,TRBJ2-7,CASSPLALAGGLSSYEQYF
TRBV18,TRBJ2-5,CASSLYRGETQYF
TRBV19,TRBJ2-3,CASSTGLFDTQYF
TRBV27,TRBJ1-6,CASSHTGGGSPLHF
TRBV14,TRBJ2-3,CASSQPGGRDTQYF
TRBV7-9,TRBJ2-7,CASSFGIGNEQYF
TRBV19,TRBJ2-5,CASSIVGAQETQYF
TRBV30,TRBJ1-1,CACPSLRGGTMNTEAFF
TRBV6-4,TRBJ2-7,CASSEGSGAAYEQYF
TRBV14,TRBJ2-7,CASSQGVRYPRGGEQYF
TRBV5-4,TRBJ2-3,CASSLEGASTDTQYF
TRBV24-1,TRBJ2-7,CATSDPTGPYEQYF
TRBV5-6,TRBJ1-3,CASSLDRGNTIYF